The 27 T cell receptor beta chains presented below share a single source sample, sequenced in a study of control samples from healthy donors and cancer patients. Here immunoSEQ multiplex PCR was the method, and the copy in TCRdb shows in-frame clones only, minus some. The sample carries some 79,000 clones, over 75% recorded once. The specimen sequenced was blood. Receptors originate from a woman between 50 and 59 years old in good health.

With regard to this clone: Relative to the germline gene, one junction end is altered; a read error may explain this. The J gene is TRBJ2-4, the V gene TRBV10-1; the D call may be TRBD1 or TRBD2 (5 bases each). The CDR3 covers 14 residues. Germline V gene data show CDR1 as WNHNN and CDR2 as SYGVQD (reference sequence). The CDR3 loop reads CGSPRRDPKNIQYF. CDR3 sequence (DNA): TGCGGCAGCCCTCGCCGGGACCCCAAAAACATTCAGTACTTC.

This chain links TRBV12-3 or TRBV12-4 with TRBJ2-1; D gene uncertain. Deletions cut 7 bases from V and 3 bases from J, with 7 bases between. The CDR3 totals 12 residues. As DNA, the CDR3 is TGTGCCAGCACGGTAGTCTACAATGAGCAGTTCTTC. This sequence encodes CASTVVYNEQFF.

The rearrangement uses TRBV13 and TRBJ2-1; 12 positions match TRBD2. V lost 3 bases to trimming and J lost 9 bases; unmatched junction nucleotides: 9. In germline, CDR1 is PRHDT, CDR2 FYEKMQ (reference sequence). This CDR3 is built from 16 residues. The CDR3 sequence is CASSFERTSGMGEQFF. The CDR3 region has the DNA TGTGCCAGCAGCTTTGAAAGGACTAGCGGGATGGGTGAGCAGTTCTTC.

This clone was counted once. V is TRBV10-3 and J is TRBJ2-7; maybe TRBD1 (7 bases). The CDR3 has 14 residues. From germline, CDR1 is ENHRY and CDR2 SYGVKD. V dropped 11 bases and J dropped 2 bases, with 19 bases sitting between them. This CDR3 reads CAGGSGGYTYEQYF. DNA for the CDR3: TGTGCCGGAGGGTCAGGGGGGTATACCTACGAGCAGTACTTC.

In nucleotides, the CDR3 is TGCAGCGTTGAATCGGCTGGGGGGCGAGGGGCCAAAAACATTCAGTACTTC. Amino acid sequence: CSVESAGGRGAKNIQYF. The V gene is TRBV29-1, the J gene TRBJ2-4, with D perhaps given as TRBD1 or TRBD2 (6 bases each). V lost 2 bases, J lost 1 base, and 18 bases lay in between. The length of the CDR3 is 17 residues. In germline, CDR1 is SQVTM, CDR2 ANQGSEA.

This clone was observed a single time. CDR3 bases: TGTGCCAGCAGTGTAGCGGGGAGCTACGAGCAGTACTTC. Translation gives CASSVAGSYEQYF. V is TRBV28 and J is TRBJ2-7; 8 positions agree with TRBD2. The CDR3 runs to 13 residues. V gave up 5 bases and J gave up 3 bases; unmatched junction bases: 3. The V gene's germline CDR1 is MDHEN and CDR2 SYDVKM.

This clone was counted only a few times. J is TRBJ1-4 and V is TRBV14; D not certain. The germline gives CDR1 SGHDN, CDR2 FVKESK. This CDR3 has 12 amino acids. Deletions cut 1 base from V and 13 bases from J, with 10 bases between. DNA for the CDR3: TGTGCCAGCAGCCAAGCCCGGGTTCCACTGTTTTTT. Translating gives CASSQARVPLFF.

The V call is TRBV18, the J call TRBJ2-3; D gene unclear. This CDR3 region has 13 residues. From germline, CDR1 is KGHSH and CDR2 LQKENI. V lost 6 bases and J 5 bases, leaving 12 bases between the germline ends. CDR3 sequence: CASSPDLGDTQYF. The CDR3 DNA reads as TGTGCCAGCTCTCCTGACCTGGGAGATACGCAGTATTTT.

The rearrangement links TRBV6-5 to TRBJ1-1, with no clear D. V was clipped by 5 bases and J by 4 bases, with 14 bases between them. In germline, CDR1 is MNHEY, CDR2 SVGAGI. The CDR3 consists of 14 residues. The CDR3, as DNA: TGTGCCAGCAGTCCCCCGACGGATGTCACTGAAGCTTTCTTT. It encodes CASSPPTDVTEAFF.

This chain connects TRBV28 to TRBJ1-2; 9 bases are a match to TRBD1. The J segment lost 5 bases and the V segment lost 5 bases, leaving 6 bases of the junction unmatched. The CDR3 spans 14 residues. In germline, CDR1 is MDHEN, CDR2 SYDVKM. The CDR3 DNA sequence: TGTGCCAGCAGTCGGGACAGGGTTGAGTATGGCTACACCTTC. It codes for CASSRDRVEYGYTF.

V is TRBV3-1 (or the pseudogene TRBV3-2) and J is TRBJ2-2, with 15 bases matching TRBD2. CDR1 and CDR2 (germline): LGHDT, YNNKEL (reference sequence). This CDR3 is 18 amino acids long. J gave up 3 bases and V 4 bases, and 6 bases lay outside the gene matches. In DNA, the CDR3 is TGTGCCAGCAGCCCGTGGACTAGCGGGAGGGCCGACACCGGGGAGCTGTTTTTT. Residues: CASSPWTSGRADTGELFF.

This chain uses TRBV23-1 with TRBJ2-2; D is perhaps TRBD1 (5 bases). TRBV23-1 is annotated as an ORF whose role is uncertain. This CDR3 is built from 15 residues. Trimming took 7 bases from V and 0 from J, leaving 12 bases between them. The chain's CDR3 is CASTRWTTNTGELFF. CDR3 DNA sequence: TGCGCCAGCACCCGATGGACAACGAACACCGGGGAGCTGTTTTTT.

This chain uses TRBV5-1 with TRBJ1-3, with D hard to call. CDR1 and CDR2 (germline): SGHRS, YFSETQ. The V gene lost 4 bases and the J gene lost 0 bases, with 8 bases spanning the gap. This CDR3 contains 14 residues. DNA for the CDR3: TGCGCCAGCAGCCTTGACGTCTCTGGAAACACCATATATTTT. Translation gives CASSLDVSGNTIYF.

In its sample, this clone was seen once. V usage is TRBV5-1 and J usage is TRBJ1-6, with D possibly matching TRBD1 (5 bases). In germline, CDR1 is SGHRS, CDR2 YFSETQ. V was cut by 4 bases and J by 7 bases, with 18 bases left in between. The CDR3 has 16 residues. This CDR3 is CASSPSRGVENSPLHF. The CDR3 DNA reads as TGCGCCAGCAGCCCCAGTCGGGGGGTTGAGAATTCACCCCTCCACTTT.

The chain combines TRBV10-1 with TRBJ2-3; 7 nucleotides line up with TRBD1. V dropped 6 bases and J dropped 4; count of bases not matched to a gene: 10. Looked up from germline, CDR1 is WNHNN and CDR2 is SYGVQD (reference sequence). CDR3 length: 15 residues. CDR3 bases: TGCGCCAGCAGCACCGAGACAGGGTTTCCAGATACGCAGTATTTT. Amino acid sequence: CASSTETGFPDTQYF.

This clone turned up a few times. The chain is built from TRBV6-1 and TRBJ2-7, with 9 positions matching TRBD1. Germline-derived CDR1 and CDR2 are MNHNS and SASEGT. Germline trimming cut 1 base from V and 4 bases from J; bases unmatched to any gene: 8. The CDR3 has 16 residues. CDR3: CASSEGSGTGWYEQYF. The CDR3 DNA reads TGTGCCAGCAGTGAAGGGTCCGGGACAGGGTGGTACGAGCAGTACTTC.

The rearrangement uses TRBV13 and TRBJ2-2; 10 nucleotides match TRBD2. Trimming cost V 4 bases and J 0 bases; bases outside gene matches: 11. Per germline, CDR1 PRHDT and CDR2 FYEKMQ (reference sequence). This CDR3 region has 19 residues. DNA of the CDR3: TGTGCCAGCAGCTCCATCAAGTGGACTAGCGGAGCGAACACCGGGGAGCTGTTTTTT. Translation gives CASSSIKWTSGANTGELFF.

This chain connects TRBV6-9 to TRBJ1-3; no reliable D call. Germline lookup yields CDR1 MNHGY and CDR2 SVAAGI. The CDR3 contains 16 residues. V lost 4 bases and J lost 4, with 17 bases in between. The CDR3 sequence: CASSSVPNTPGNTIYF. The CDR3, as DNA: TGTGCCAGCAGTTCCGTCCCGAATACCCCGGGAAACACCATATATTTT.

This clone showed up just a few times. The V gene is TRBV28, the J gene TRBJ2-2; TRBD1 aligns across 12 bases. Germline loops: CDR1 MDHEN, CDR2 SYDVKM. This CDR3 is built from 17 residues. V lost 11 bases and J lost 4; bases outside the gene matches: 14. The CDR3 here is CAANRLGQGASTGELFF. As DNA, the CDR3 is TGTGCCGCGAATCGGTTGGGACAGGGGGCCTCCACCGGGGAGCTGTTTTTT.

J is TRBJ2-3 and V is TRBV10-3; 14 bases map to TRBD2. Germline V gene data show CDR1 as ENHRY and CDR2 as SYGVKD. After removal of 8 bases from V and 6 bases from J, the junction contained 7 bases not matched to a gene. The CDR3 spans 15 residues. CDR3 loop: CAIGGTSGRRDTQYF. CDR3 coding DNA: TGTGCCATCGGGGGGACTAGCGGGAGACGGGATACGCAGTATTTT.

The gene calls are TRBV29-1 and TRBJ2-3; maybe TRBD2 (5 bases). The length of the CDR3 is 14 residues. Looked up from germline, CDR1 is SQVTM and CDR2 is ANQGSEA. V lost 1 base to trimming and J lost 0 bases, with 8 bases between them. The CDR3 here is CSVEAIASTDTQYF. The CDR3 nucleotides read TGCAGCGTTGAAGCAATAGCGAGCACAGATACGCAGTATTTT.

The chain uses TRBV3-1 (or the pseudogene TRBV3-2) and TRBJ2-3; 16 bases line up with TRBD2. V shed 5 bases, J shed 4 bases, and the junction held 9 bases outside the gene matches. Germline CDR1 reads LGHDT; CDR2 reads YNNKEL (reference sequence). The CDR3 spans 18 residues. The CDR3 loop is CASSYQGLAGGPPDTQYF. The CDR3, as DNA: TGTGCCAGCAGCTACCAGGGACTAGCGGGAGGGCCGCCAGATACGCAGTATTTT.

V usage is TRBV24-1 and J usage is TRBJ2-5, with 11 bases lining up with TRBD2. The CDR3 sequence is 16 residues long. V dropped 5 bases and J dropped 2; count of bases not matched to a gene: 6. CDR1 and CDR2 from the germline V gene are KGHDR and SFDVKD. Written as DNA, the CDR3 is TGTGCCACCAGTGCCTTGACTAGCGGGGATCAAGAGACCCAGTACTTC. It encodes CATSALTSGDQETQYF.

This chain joins TRBV21-1 and TRBJ2-5. TRBV21-1 is termed a pseudogene. This CDR3 is 14 amino acids long. The CDR3 region has the DNA TGTGCCAGCAGCAAGAGAGGGGGGCGCAGGACCCAGTACTTC. Amino acids: CASSKRGGRRTQYF.

V is TRBV10-3 and J is TRBJ2-2; 7 positions agree with TRBD1. The trim removed 9 bases at V and 1 base at J, leaving 5 bases unmatched. The CDR3 is made up of 14 amino acids. The germline V gene encodes CDR1 ENHRY and CDR2 SYGVKD. CDR3 loop: CAITRDRNTGELFF. CDR3 nucleotide sequence: TGTGCCATTACCCGGGACAGGAACACCGGGGAGCTGTTTTTT.

V usage is TRBV3-1 (or the pseudogene TRBV3-2) and J usage is TRBJ1-2; D gene ambiguous. The V gene lost 2 bases and the J gene lost 0 bases, with 10 bases spanning the gap. The germline V gene has CDR1 LGHDT and CDR2 YNNKEL (reference sequence). The CDR3 contains 15 residues. The CDR3 sequence is CASSQRTDTNYGYTF. Here the CDR3 DNA reads TGTGCCAGCAGCCAAAGGACGGATACTAACTATGGCTACACCTTC.

The V and J genes are TRBV28 and TRBJ2-7, with D possibly TRBD1 on 6 matching bases. This CDR3 has 15 amino acids. With 5 bases removed from V and 2 bases from J, the gap between germline ends came to 16 bases. CDR1 is MDHEN, CDR2 SYDVKM, per germline. The DNA of the CDR3 is TGTGCCAGCAGTCTGCCGGCAGGGGTCCCCTACGAGCAGTACTTC. It specifies CASSLPAGVPYEQYF.